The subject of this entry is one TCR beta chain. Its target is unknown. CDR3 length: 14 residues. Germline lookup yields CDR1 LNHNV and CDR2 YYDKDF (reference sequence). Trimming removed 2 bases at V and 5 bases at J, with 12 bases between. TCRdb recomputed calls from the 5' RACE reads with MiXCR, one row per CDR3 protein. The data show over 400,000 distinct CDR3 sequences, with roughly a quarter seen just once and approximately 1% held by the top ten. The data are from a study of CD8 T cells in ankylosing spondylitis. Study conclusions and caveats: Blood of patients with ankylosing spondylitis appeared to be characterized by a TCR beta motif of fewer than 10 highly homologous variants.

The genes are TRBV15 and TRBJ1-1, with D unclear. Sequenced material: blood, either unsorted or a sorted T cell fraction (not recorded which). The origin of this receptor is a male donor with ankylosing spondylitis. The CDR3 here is CATSRPFGVTEAFF. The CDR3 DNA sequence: TGTGCCACCAGCAGACCTTTTGGGGTTACTGAAGCTTTCTTT.